The following is a T cell receptor (beta chain) sequence with its context. Its cognate antigen has yet to be identified. One base away there is no much larger clone; base qualities are not given. The library was prepared using RACE. This sample was sequenced with a NextSeq 500. During library preparation, unique molecular identifiers were attached to individual cDNA molecules so that TCRs could be counted in a quantitative, reproducible way. Both TCR alpha and TCR beta chains were sequenced from each blood RNA sample. For the original study's pipeline: A median of approximately 100,000 TCRs per sample was observed, with a range of about 23,224 to 690,600. V, J and CDR3 annotation of the TCR reads was carried out using the Decombinator software suite. For the PS versus PT1 abundance plots, all samples were subsampled to the same number of TCRs (28,000). Expanded TCRs were defined as absent before sensitization and observed at least eight times at the 2-week time point. TCRdb reanalyzed the raw reads on its own, using fastp at Q25 for trimming and MiXCR for clone calling, and kept in-frame beta chains. Every entry covers one CDR3 protein and lists the most common genes and DNA from its rows. TCRdb assigned the V and J calls; the authors' analysis was not used. The sample yields some 87,000 distinct CDR3 sequences; 10% were counted once. The ten largest clonotypes hold roughly 1.4% of the sample.

Trimming at the junction amounts to 3 bases on V and 0 bases on J, and the germline ends lie 5 bases apart. The germline V gene specifies MDHEN as CDR1 and SYDVKM as CDR2. The CDR3 holds 14 amino acids from the cysteine to the phenylalanine. CDR3 DNA only is kept here, 42 bases in frame from base 1. This record comes from a study of human T cells and chemical hapten exposure (dated by TCRdb to about 2021). For context, the study as a whole: For sensitization, 2% DPC in acetone was applied to a roughly 2 cm by roughly 2 cm area of upper inner arm skin. The patient cohort, mostly female, included alopecia areata with under or over 50% scalp involvement, alopecia totalis and alopecia universalis. Libraries were pooled for sequencing, and variation in per-sample TCR yields was attributed mainly to small differences in library volumes within the pool. Patch tests used Finn chambers with 0.01% DPC on the upper back, scored after 6 days by International Contact Dermatitis Research Group standards. Throughout the study period of 20 to 30 weeks, patients also received therapeutic DPC doses to the scalp every week. For TCR sequencing, blood came from 25 to 35 alopecia patients at anywhere from one to four time points (pre-sensitization, 2, 6 and 24 weeks). Blood was sampled from patients pre-sensitization (week 0) and at 2, 6 and about 24 weeks after DPC sensitization. In alopecia patients, the study followed how the peripheral blood TCR repertoire changed in vivo over primary and secondary sensitization to diphenylcyclopropenone (DPC), a hapten. Overall study outcomes, separate from this receptor: Because every patient had alopecia, a presumed autoimmune disease, the patients' immune response might differ from that of healthy individuals. A positive correlation was found between the number of PT1 expanded TCRs and patch test score, with significance reached at thresholds 8, 16 and 32 but not 4. After repeated subsampling, changes were observed in the strength of the expansion versus patch-test correlation and in the threshold at which the correlation became significant. Significantly more large CDR3 similarity clusters were formed by expanded TCRs than by pre-sensitization or healthy control sets, consistent with antigen-driven responses. DPC sensitization did not change the number of TCRs with a frequency above 1 in 1000, and there was no evidence of changes in global repertoire structure.

Per the publication, the time point label means: patch test 1, 2 weeks after DPC sensitization. Interpreted using the paper, the treatment or condition label stands for: therapeutic diphenylcyclopropenone sensitization with weekly scalp DPC. At every patch-test visit, the blood draw took place before the patch test was put on. To be eligible, patients had to be aged 18 to 70, diagnosed with alopecia and judged suitable for DPC therapy, while pregnant patients were excluded. Total RNA was extracted from unfractionated whole blood collected in Tempus Blood RNA tubes. The chain links TRBV28 with TRBJ2-2, with the D gene not confidently named. The sample here was whole blood, taken in connection with sensitization to the hapten diphenylcyclopropenone (DPC). This sequence originates from a woman in her forties or fifties with alopecia areata. Some clones in this sample may be carry-over from other donors' samples. In nucleotides, the sequence is TGTGCCAGCAGTTTCCTAGCGAACACCGGGGAGCTGTTTTTT. Its protein is CASSFLANTGELFF.